These T cell receptor beta chains were read from a single sample in a study of cytomegalovirus exposure and HLA in healthy donors. Sequenced by immunoSEQ multiplex PCR; TCRdb stores in-frame clones only, minus some. The sample lists under 200,000 clones; 82% were seen once. Sequenced material: PBMCs. All receptors come from a male donor in good health and CMV-seronegative. Both conserved end residues are part of each CDR3. A D gene is named only where the DNA matches it firmly. Clone size, where shown, is once, few, many, or a class for clones that have expanded.

>15|-|-|TRBV19|TRBJ2-1
TGTGCCAGCACCTCGGGTAGTGTCGGTTACGATGAGCAGTTCTTC
CASTSGSVGYDEQFF
>13|few|-|TRBV9|TRBJ1-2
TGTGCCAGCAGCGTATCAGGGTTCAATGGCTACACCTTC
CASSVSGFNGYTF
>15|-|TRBD1|TRBV4-1|TRBJ1-3
TGCGCCAGCAGCCCCGACAGGGGTGGTGGAAACACCATATATTTT
CASSPDRGGGNTIYF
>16|-|-|TRBV7-8|TRBJ2-6
TGTGCCAGCAGCTCATCAGGGATCTCTGGGGCCAACGTCCTGACTTTC
CASSSSGISGANVLTF
>16|-|-|TRBV19|TRBJ1-5
TGTGCCAGTAGTATGTCAAAAGGGGCGATAAGACAGCCCCAGCATTTT
CASSMSKGAIRQPQHF
>14|-|TRBD1|TRBV6-5|TRBJ2-5
TGTGCCAGCAGTTACTCTACAGGGGGCGAGACCCAGTACTTC
CASSYSTGGETQYF
>12|-|-|TRBV5-6|TRBJ1-2
TGTGCCAGCAGCATTCGGAGCTATGGCTACACCTTC
CASSIRSYGYTF
>14|-|TRBD1|TRBV5-3|TRBJ2-7
TGTGCCAGAAGCTCCTACAGGGGCAACTACGAGCAGTACTTC
CARSSYRGNYEQYF
>16|-|TRBD2|TRBV2|TRBJ2-5
TGTGCCAGCAGGGATTGGACTAGCGGGGGGGCAGAGACCCAGTACTTC
CASRDWTSGGAETQYF
>14|-|TRBD1|TRBV27|TRBJ2-7
TGTGCCAGCACACAGGGGGCCCCATCCTACGAGCAGTACTTC
CASTQGAPSYEQYF
>17|once|-|TRBV5-1|TRBJ2-6
TGCGCCAGCAGCCTGGGGCCCAGCAGGGCTGGGGCCAACGTCCTGACTTTC
CASSLGPSRAGANVLTF
>16|-|TRBD2|TRBV7-3|TRBJ2-1
TGTGCCAGCAGCTTAAACGGGAGGGCCACCTACAATGAGCAGTTCTTC
CASSLNGRATYNEQFF
>15|-|-|TRBV30|TRBJ2-3
TGTGCCTGGGGCTTGGTTAGCGGCACGTTCGATACGCAGTATTTT
CAWGLVSGTFDTQYF
>14|-|-|TRBV30|TRBJ1-3
TGTGCCTGGAAACAGGGCCTCTCTGGAAACACCATATATTTT
CAWKQGLSGNTIYF
>15|-|-|TRBV7-3|TRBJ2-3
TGTGCCAGCAGCAAGTCGCTCACTCCCACAGATACGCAGTATTTT
CASSKSLTPTDTQYF
>11|-|-|TRBV5-4|TRBJ2-1
TGTGCCAGCAGCCAAGATCGGGAGCAGTTCTTC
CASSQDREQFF
>14|few|-|TRBV14|TRBJ1-3
TGTGCCAGCAGCCAACGACAGTCTGGAAACACCATATATTTT
CASSQRQSGNTIYF